Presented here are 2 T cell receptor beta chains from one specimen sequenced in a study of blood T cell repertoires in COVID-19. TCRdb keeps only in-frame clones here, not all; method: immunoSEQ multiplex PCR. The repertoire has tens of thousands of clones, 82% of them found once; the top ten carry roughly 22%. Sequencing was performed on peripheral blood. These receptors were collected from a woman aged 55-69 years with acute or convalescent COVID-19.

The chain carries TRBV7-2 and TRBJ2-3; 14 bases match TRBD2. The CDR3 is made up of 15 amino acids. Looked up from germline, CDR1 is SGHTA and CDR2 is FQGNSA. With V trimmed by 4 bases and J by 8 bases, 5 bases remained unmatched. CDR3 residues: CASSSTSGGGLTQYF. Written as DNA, the CDR3 is TGTGCCAGCAGCTCGACTAGCGGGGGGGGCCTTACGCAGTATTTT.

The CDR3 region is CASSDAGDPGTDTQYF. The CDR3 DNA is TGTGCCAGTAGCGACGCAGGGGATCCCGGCACAGATACGCAGTATTTT. The V call is TRBV19, the J call TRBJ2-3; TRBD1 might be the D (6 bases). CDR3 length equals 16 residues. Germline loops: CDR1 LNHDA, CDR2 SQIVND (reference sequence). V lost 6 bases to trimming and J lost 1 base, with 17 bases between them. The whole variable domain, filled in from reference TRBV19 and TRBJ2-3, reads DGGITQSPKYLFRKEGQNVTLSCEQNLNHDAMYWYRQDPGQGLRLIYYSQIVNDFQKGDIAEGYSVSREKKESFPLTVTSAQKNPTAFYLCASSDAGDPGTDTQYFGPGTRLTVL.